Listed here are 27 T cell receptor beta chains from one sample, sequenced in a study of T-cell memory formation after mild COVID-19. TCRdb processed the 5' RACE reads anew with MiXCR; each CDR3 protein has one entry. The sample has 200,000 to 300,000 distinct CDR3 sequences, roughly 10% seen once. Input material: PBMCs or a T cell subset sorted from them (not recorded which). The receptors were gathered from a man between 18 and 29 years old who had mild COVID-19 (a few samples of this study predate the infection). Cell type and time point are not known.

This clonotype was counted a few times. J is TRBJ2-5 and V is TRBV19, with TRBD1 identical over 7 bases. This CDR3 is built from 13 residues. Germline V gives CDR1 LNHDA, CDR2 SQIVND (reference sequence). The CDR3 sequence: CATGTVNQETQYF. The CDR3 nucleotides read TGTGCGACCGGGACAGTCAACCAAGAGACCCAGTACTTC.

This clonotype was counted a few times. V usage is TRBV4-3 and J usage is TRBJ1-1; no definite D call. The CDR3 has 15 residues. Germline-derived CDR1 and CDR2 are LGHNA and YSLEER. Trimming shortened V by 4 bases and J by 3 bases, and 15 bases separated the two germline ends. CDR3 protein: CASSLVNLRHTEAFF. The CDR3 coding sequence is TGCGCCAGCAGCCTGGTGAACCTGCGGCACACTGAAGCTTTCTTT.

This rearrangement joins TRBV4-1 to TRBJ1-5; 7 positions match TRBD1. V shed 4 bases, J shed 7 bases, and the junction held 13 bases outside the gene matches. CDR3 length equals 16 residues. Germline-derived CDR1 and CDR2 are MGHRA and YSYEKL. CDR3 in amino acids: CASSLSGTVSGQPQHF. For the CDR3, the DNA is TGCGCCAGCAGCCTCTCCGGGACAGTCTCTGGGCAGCCCCAGCATTTT.

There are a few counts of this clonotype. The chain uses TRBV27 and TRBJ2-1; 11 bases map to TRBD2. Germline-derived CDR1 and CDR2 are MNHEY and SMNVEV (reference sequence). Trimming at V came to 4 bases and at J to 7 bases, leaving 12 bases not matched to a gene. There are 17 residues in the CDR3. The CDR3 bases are TGTGCCAGCAGTTCTATTACCTCTAGCGGGGGGCCAAATGAGCAGTTCTTC. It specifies CASSSITSSGGPNEQFF.

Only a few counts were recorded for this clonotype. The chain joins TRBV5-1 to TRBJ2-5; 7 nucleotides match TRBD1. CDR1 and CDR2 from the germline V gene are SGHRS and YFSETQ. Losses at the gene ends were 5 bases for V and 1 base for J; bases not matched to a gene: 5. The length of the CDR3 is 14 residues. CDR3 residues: CASSWTGGQETQYF. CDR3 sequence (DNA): TGCGCCAGCAGTTGGACAGGAGGCCAAGAGACCCAGTACTTC.

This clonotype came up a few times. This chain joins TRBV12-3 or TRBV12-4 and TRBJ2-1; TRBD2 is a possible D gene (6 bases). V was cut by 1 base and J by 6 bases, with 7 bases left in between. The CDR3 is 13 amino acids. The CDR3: CASSLGTTNEQFF. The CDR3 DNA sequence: TGTGCCAGCAGTTTAGGGACTACCAATGAGCAGTTCTTC.

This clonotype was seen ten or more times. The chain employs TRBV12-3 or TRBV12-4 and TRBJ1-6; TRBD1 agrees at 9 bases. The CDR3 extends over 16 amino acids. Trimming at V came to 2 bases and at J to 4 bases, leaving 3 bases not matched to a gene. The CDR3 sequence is CASSLTTGGYNSPLHF. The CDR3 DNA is TGTGCCAGCAGTTTAACGACAGGGGGTTATAATTCACCCCTCCACTTT.

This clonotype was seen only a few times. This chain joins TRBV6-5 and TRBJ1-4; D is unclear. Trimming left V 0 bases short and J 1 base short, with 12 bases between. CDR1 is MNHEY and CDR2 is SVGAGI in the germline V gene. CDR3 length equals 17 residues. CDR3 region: CASSYSVGSRTNEKLFF. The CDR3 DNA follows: TGTGCCAGCAGTTACTCAGTTGGATCAAGAACTAATGAAAAACTGTTTTTT.

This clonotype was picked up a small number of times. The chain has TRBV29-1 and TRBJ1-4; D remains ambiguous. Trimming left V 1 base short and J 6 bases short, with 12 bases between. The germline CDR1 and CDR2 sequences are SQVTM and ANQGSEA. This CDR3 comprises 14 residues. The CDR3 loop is CSVEGLMGDEKLFF. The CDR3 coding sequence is TGCAGCGTTGAAGGCCTCATGGGAGATGAAAAACTGTTTTTT.

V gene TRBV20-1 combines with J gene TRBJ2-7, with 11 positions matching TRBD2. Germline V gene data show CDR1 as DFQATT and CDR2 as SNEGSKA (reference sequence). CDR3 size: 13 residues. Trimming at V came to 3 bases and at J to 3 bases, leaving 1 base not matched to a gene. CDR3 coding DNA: TGCAGTGCTAGGACTAGCGGGAACTACGAGCAGTACTTC. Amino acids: CSARTSGNYEQYF.

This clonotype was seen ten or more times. The chain's CDR3 is CASSPMRDSSYEQYF. CDR3 coding DNA: TGTGCCAGCTCACCGATGAGAGACAGCTCCTACGAGCAGTACTTC. V is TRBV18 and J is TRBJ2-7; TRBD1 might be the D (5 bases). V lost 3 bases and J 0 bases, leaving 12 bases between the germline ends. The CDR3 is 15 amino acids. Germline values: CDR1 KGHSH, CDR2 LQKENI.

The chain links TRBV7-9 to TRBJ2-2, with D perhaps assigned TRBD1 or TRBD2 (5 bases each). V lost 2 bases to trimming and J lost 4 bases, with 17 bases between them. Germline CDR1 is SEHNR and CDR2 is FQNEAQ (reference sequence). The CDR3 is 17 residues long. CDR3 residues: CASSLWGSRGSTGELFF. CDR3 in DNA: TGTGCCAGCAGCTTATGGGGTTCGAGGGGAAGCACCGGGGAGCTGTTTTTT.

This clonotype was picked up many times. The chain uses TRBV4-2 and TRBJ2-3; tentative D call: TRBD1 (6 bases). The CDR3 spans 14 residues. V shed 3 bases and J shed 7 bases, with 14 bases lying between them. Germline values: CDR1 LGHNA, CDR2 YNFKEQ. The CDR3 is CASSQNVGQYTQYF. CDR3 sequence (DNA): TGTGCCAGCAGCCAGAATGTGGGACAATATACGCAGTATTTT.

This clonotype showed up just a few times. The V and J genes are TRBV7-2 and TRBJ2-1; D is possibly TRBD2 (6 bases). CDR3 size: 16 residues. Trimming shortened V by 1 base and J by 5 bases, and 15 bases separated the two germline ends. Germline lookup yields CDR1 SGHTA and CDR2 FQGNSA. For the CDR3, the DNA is TGTGCCAGCAGCTTAGTGGCGGGGCAACCCCACAATGAGCAGTTCTTC. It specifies CASSLVAGQPHNEQFF.

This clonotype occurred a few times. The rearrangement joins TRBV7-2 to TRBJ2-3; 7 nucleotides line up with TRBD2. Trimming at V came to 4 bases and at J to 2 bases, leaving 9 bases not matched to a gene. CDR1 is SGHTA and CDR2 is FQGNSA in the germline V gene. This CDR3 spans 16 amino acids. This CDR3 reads CASSSYSGGLTDTQYF. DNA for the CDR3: TGTGCCAGCAGCTCGTACTCGGGGGGACTCACAGATACGCAGTATTTT.

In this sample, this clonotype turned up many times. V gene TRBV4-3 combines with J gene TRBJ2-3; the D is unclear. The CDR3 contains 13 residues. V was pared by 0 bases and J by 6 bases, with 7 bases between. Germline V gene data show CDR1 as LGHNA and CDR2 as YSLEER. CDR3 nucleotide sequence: TGCGCCAGCAGCCAAGAATCCAGGGATACGCAGTATTTT. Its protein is CASSQESRDTQYF.

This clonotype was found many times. The CDR3 sequence is CASSPRTGKLAKNIQYF. The CDR3 coding sequence is TGTGCCAGCAGCCCAAGGACAGGAAAACTAGCCAAAAACATTCAGTACTTC. The chain carries TRBV5-8 and TRBJ2-4, with 7 bases fitting TRBD1. CDR1 and CDR2 from the germline V gene are SGHTS and YDEGEE. Germline trimming cut 4 bases from V and 0 bases from J; bases unmatched to any gene: 10. This CDR3 region has 17 residues. Filled out from reference TRBV5-8 and TRBJ2-4, the complete variable domain reads EAGVTQSPTHLIKTRGQQATLRCSPISGHTSVYWYQQALGLGLQFLLWYDEGEERNRGNFPPRFSGRQFPNYSSELNVNALELEDSALYLCASSPRTGKLAKNIQYFGAGTRLSVL.

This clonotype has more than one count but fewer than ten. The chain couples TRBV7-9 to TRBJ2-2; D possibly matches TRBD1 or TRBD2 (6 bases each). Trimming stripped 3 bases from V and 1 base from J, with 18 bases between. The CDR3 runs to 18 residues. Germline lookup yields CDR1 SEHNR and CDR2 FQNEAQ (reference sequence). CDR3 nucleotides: TGTGCCAGCAGCTTTCGCTCAGGAGGGACACTGAACACCGGGGAGCTGTTTTTT. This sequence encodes CASSFRSGGTLNTGELFF.

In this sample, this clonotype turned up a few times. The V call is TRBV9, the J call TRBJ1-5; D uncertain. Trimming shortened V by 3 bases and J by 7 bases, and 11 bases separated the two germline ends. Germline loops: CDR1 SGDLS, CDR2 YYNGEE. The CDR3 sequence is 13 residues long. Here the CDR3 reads CASSGGGLQPQHF. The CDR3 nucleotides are TGTGCCAGCAGCGGGGGAGGGCTCCAGCCCCAGCATTTT. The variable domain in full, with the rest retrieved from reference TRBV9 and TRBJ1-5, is DSGVTQTPKHLITATGQRVTLRCSPRSGDLSVYWYQQSLDQGLQFLIQYYNGEERAKGNILERFSAQQFPDLHSELNLSSLELGDSALYFCASSGGGLQPQHFGDGTRLSIL.

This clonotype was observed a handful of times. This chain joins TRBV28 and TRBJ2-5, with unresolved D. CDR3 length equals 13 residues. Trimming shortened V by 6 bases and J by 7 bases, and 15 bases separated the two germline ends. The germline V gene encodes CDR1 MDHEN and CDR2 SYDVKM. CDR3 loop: CASSSVGPGTQYF. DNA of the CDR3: TGTGCCAGCAGCTCAGTCGGCCCCGGGACCCAGTACTTC.

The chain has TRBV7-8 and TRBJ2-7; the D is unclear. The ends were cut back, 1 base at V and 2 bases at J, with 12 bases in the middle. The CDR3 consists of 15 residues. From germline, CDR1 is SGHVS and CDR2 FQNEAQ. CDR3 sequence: CASSLGVSPPYEQYF. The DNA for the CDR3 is TGTGCCAGCAGCTTAGGGGTTTCTCCCCCCTACGAGCAGTACTTC.

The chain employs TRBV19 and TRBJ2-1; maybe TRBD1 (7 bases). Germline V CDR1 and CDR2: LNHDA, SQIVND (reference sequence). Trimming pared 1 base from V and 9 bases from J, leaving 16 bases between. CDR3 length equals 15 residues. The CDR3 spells CASSIGSGAGGEQFF. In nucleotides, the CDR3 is TGTGCCAGTAGTATAGGATCGGGGGCAGGGGGTGAGCAGTTCTTC.

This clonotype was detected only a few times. The CDR3 nucleotides read TGTGCCAGCAGCCAATGGCTAGCGGGGGACAGGGAGACCCAGTACTTC. Protein product: CASSQWLAGDRETQYF. V usage is TRBV3-1 and J usage is TRBJ2-5, with 10 bases aligning to TRBD2. Unmatched junction bases numbered 8, after V lost 2 bases and J lost 5 bases. Germline V lookup: CDR1 LGHDT, CDR2 YNNKEL (reference sequence). CDR3 size: 16 residues.

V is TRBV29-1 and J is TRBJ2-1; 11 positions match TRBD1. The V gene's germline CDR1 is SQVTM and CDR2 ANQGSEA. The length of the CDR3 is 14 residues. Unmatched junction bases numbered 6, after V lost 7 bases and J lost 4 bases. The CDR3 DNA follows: TGCAGCGGGCGGGACAGGGGGAGTTACAATGAGCAGTTCTTC. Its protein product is CSGRDRGSYNEQFF.

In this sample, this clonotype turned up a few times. CDR3 sequence (DNA): TGTGCCAATGCGACAGGACCGAACACTGAAGCTTTCTTT. Protein: CANATGPNTEAFF. This chain links TRBV2 with TRBJ1-1; perhaps TRBD1 as D (6 bases). Deletions cut 10 bases from V and 1 base from J, with 13 bases between. CDR3 length: 13 amino acids. The V gene's germline CDR1 is SNHLY and CDR2 FYNNEI. Combining the CDR3 with reference TRBV2 and TRBJ1-1 gives the whole variable domain EPEVTQTPSHQVTQMGQEVILRCVPISNHLYFYWYRQILGQKVEFLVSFYNNEISEKSEIFDDQFSVERPDGSNFTLKIRSTKLEDSAMYFCANATGPNTEAFFGQGTRLTVV.

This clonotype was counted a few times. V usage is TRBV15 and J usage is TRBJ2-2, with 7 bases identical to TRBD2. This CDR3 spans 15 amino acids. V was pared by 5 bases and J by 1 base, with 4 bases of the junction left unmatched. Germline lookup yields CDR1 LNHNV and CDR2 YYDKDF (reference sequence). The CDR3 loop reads CATSLLAGNTGELFF. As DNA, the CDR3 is TGTGCCACCAGCTTGTTAGCGGGGAACACCGGGGAGCTGTTTTTT.

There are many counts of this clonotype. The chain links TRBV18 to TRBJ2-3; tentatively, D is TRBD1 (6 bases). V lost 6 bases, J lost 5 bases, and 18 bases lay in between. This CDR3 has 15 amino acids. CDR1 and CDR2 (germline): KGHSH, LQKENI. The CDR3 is CASSTMGARKDTQYF. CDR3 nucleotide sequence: TGTGCCAGCTCCACGATGGGGGCGAGAAAAGATACGCAGTATTTT.